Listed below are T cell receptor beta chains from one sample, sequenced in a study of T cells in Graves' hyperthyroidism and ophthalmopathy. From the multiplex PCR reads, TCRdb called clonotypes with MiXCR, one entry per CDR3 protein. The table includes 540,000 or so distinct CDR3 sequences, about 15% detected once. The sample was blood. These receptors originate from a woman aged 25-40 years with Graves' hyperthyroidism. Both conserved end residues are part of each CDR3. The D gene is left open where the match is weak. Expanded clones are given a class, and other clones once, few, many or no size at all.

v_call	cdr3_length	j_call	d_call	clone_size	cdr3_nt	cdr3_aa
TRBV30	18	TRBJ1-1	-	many	TGTGCCTGGAGTGTGGGTTCTGGGGTTCGTCGGCGGAGGTCGGAAGCTTTCTTT	CAWSVGSGVRRRRSEAFF
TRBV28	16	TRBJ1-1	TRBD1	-	TGTGCCAGCAGTTTAGGACAGGGACTTTTGAACACTGAAGCTTTCTTT	CASSLGQGLLNTEAFF
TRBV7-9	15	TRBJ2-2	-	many	TGTGCCAGCGAGTCCCCAGGCCACAACACCGGGGAGCTGTTTTTT	CASESPGHNTGELFF
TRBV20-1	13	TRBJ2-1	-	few	TGCAGTGCTCCCCCCCCGGGGTACAATGAGCAGTTCTTC	CSAPPPGYNEQFF
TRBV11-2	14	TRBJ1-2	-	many	TGTGCCAGCAGCTTAGCTGGCATGGACTATGGCTACACCTTC	CASSLAGMDYGYTF
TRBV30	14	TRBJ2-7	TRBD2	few	TGTGCCTGGAGTCTGGCGGGGGGCGGCTACGAGCAGTACTTC	CAWSLAGGGYEQYF
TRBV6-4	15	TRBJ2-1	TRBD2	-	TGTGCCAGCAGTAGCGGGAGGGCCCCGTACAATGAGCAGTTCTTC	CASSSGRAPYNEQFF
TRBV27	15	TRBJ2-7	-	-	TGTGCCAGCAGTATGGGACTGGACGGTCTCTACGAGCAGTACTTC	CASSMGLDGLYEQYF
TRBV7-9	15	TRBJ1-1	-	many	TGTGCCAGCACGCTGGCGGGGGGGATGAACACTGAAGCTTTCTTT	CASTLAGGMNTEAFF
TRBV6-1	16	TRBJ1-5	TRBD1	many	TGTGCCAGCTCCGGAAGGGTGGACAGGCAAAATCAGCCCCAGCATTTT	CASSGRVDRQNQPQHF
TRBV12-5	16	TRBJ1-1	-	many	TGTGCTAGTGGTTTGGTACCAGGGTATCGGAACACTGAAGCTTTCTTT	CASGLVPGYRNTEAFF
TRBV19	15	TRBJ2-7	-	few	TGTGCCAGTAGTATGCGGGACGCGCAAACCTACGAGCAGTACTTC	CASSMRDAQTYEQYF
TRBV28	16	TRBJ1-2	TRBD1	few	TGTGCCAGCACACCCTCCGGGACAGGGGGGAACTATGGCTACACCTTC	CASTPSGTGGNYGYTF
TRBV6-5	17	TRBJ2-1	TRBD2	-	TGTGCCAGCAGTTACTGGAAAGGTACTAGCGGGAACAATGAGCAGTTCTTC	CASSYWKGTSGNNEQFF
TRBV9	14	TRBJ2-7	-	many	TGTGCCAGCAGCGGGGGGCATTGGGCTTACGAGCAGTACTTC	CASSGGHWAYEQYF
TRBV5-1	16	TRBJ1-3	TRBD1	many	TGCGCCAGCAGTTATGCAGGGGGAAACTCTGGAAACACCATATATTTT	CASSYAGGNSGNTIYF
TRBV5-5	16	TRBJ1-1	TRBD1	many	TGTGCCAGCAGTCCCCGGACAGGGAGGGGGAACACTGAAGCTTTCTTT	CASSPRTGRGNTEAFF
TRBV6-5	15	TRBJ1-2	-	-	TGTGCCAGCAGTTACTTGGGCAGTTCTAACTATGGCTACACCTTC	CASSYLGSSNYGYTF
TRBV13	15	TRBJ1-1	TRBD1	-	TGTGCCAGCAGCGCCGGGACAGGGATTTCGACTGAAGCTTTCTTT	CASSAGTGISTEAFF
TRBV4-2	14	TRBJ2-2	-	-	TGTGCCAGCAGGGGGGCCGCAGTGACCGGGGAGCTGTTTTTT	CASRGAAVTGELFF
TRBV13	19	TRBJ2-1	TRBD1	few	TGTGCCAGCAGCACCAAGTGGGGTCCGGGACAGGGGGCGAGTTGGGTGCAGTTCTTC	CASSTKWGPGQGASWVQFF
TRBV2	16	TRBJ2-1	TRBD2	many	TGTGCCAGCAGTGAAGCGCGGGCTAGCGGTTACAATGAGCAGTTCTTC	CASSEARASGYNEQFF
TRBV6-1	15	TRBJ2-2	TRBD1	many	TGTGCCAGCAGTGAAAGGCGGACAGGCATGGGGGAGCTGTTTTTT	CASSERRTGMGELFF
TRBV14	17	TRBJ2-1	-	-	TGTGCCAGCAGCCAAGGGACCGGCGGCGGGATGTACAATGAGCAGTTCTTC	CASSQGTGGGMYNEQFF
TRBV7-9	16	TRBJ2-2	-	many	TGTGCCAGCACCCCCAAAGGGCCCCTGGCCACCGGGGAGCTGTTTTTT	CASTPKGPLATGELFF
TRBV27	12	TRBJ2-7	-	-	TGTGCCAGCAGTTCAGGGTCTGGTGAGCAGTACTTC	CASSSGSGEQYF
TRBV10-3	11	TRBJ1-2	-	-	TGTGCCATCAGTGTATCGGATGGCTACACCTTC	CAISVSDGYTF
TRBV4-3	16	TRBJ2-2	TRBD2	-	TGCGCCAGCAGCCCAGTAGCGGGAGGGGCCACCGGGGAGCTGTTTTTT	CASSPVAGGATGELFF
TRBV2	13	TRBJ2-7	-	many	TGTGCCAGCAATCTACTCCGAGGGAACGAGCAGTACTTC	CASNLLRGNEQYF
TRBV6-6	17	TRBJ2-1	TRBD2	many	TGTGCCAGCAGTTACTCCGGGGGGGGCAGCTCCTACAATGAGCAGTTCTTC	CASSYSGGGSSYNEQFF
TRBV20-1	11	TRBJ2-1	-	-	TGCAGTGCTCTACCCATAAATGAGCAGTTCTTC	CSALPINEQFF
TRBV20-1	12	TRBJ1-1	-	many	TGCAGTGCTAAGAGAATGAACACTGAAGCTTTCTTT	CSAKRMNTEAFF
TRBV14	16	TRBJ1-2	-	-	TGTGCCAGCAGCCACCTTACACAGGGAAGAAACTATGGCTACACCTTC	CASSHLTQGRNYGYTF
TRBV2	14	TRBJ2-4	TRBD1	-	TGTGCCAGCAGCCGCCCGACAGGGTCGGGCATTCAGTACTTC	CASSRPTGSGIQYF
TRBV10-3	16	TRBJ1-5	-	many	TGTGCCATCAGTGAGTCGACACCGAATAGCAATCAGCCCCAGCATTTT	CAISESTPNSNQPQHF
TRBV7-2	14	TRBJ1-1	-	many	TGTGCCAGCAGCTTAGTTGTGCGAGGGAGTGAAGCTTTCTTT	CASSLVVRGSEAFF
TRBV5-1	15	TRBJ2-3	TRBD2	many	TGCGCCAGCAGCCCCCGGGACTACCTCACAGATACGCAGTATTTT	CASSPRDYLTDTQYF
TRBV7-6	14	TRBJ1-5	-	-	TGTGCCAGCAGCTTAGGGTCAGACAATCAGCCCCAGCATTTT	CASSLGSDNQPQHF
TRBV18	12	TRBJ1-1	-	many	TGTGCCAGCTCACCACAGGTGTCTGAAGCTTTCTTT	CASSPQVSEAFF
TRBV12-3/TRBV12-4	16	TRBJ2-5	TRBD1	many	TGTGCCAGCAGTTTCGCCGGGACAGGGGTTTCAGAGACCCAGTACTTC	CASSFAGTGVSETQYF
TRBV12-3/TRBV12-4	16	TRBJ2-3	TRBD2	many	TGTGCCAGCAGTAGCCGTAGCGGGAGCTTGACAGATACGCAGTATTTT	CASSSRSGSLTDTQYF
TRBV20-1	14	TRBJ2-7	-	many	TGCAGTGCTAGAGACGTGATCAGGGTAGGGGAGCAGTACTTC	CSARDVIRVGEQYF
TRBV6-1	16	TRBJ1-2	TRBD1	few	TGTGCCAGCAGTTACCTGGAACCGGGACAGGCATATGGCTACACCTTC	CASSYLEPGQAYGYTF
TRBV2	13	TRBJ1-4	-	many	TGTGCCAGCAGACCAGACCAAGAGGAAAAACTGTTTTTT	CASRPDQEEKLFF
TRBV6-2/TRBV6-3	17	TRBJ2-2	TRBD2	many	TGTGCCAGCAGCACCGGGACTAGCGGGAGACCCACCGGGGAGCTGTTTTTT	CASSTGTSGRPTGELFF
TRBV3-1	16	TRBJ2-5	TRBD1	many	TGTGCCAGCAGCCAGGTGCGGACAGGGGTCGGAGAGACCCAGTACTTC	CASSQVRTGVGETQYF
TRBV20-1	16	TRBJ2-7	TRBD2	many	TGCAGTGCTAGAGATATAGCGGGAGAGTGTTGTGGCGAGCAGTACTTC	CSARDIAGECCGEQYF
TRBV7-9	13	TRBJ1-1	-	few	TGTGCCTGCAGCTTACGTACAAACACTGAAGCTTTCTTT	CACSLRTNTEAFF
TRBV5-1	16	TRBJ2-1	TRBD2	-	TGCGCCAGCAGCCCGAAGGTTGAGCGGGGGGACAATGAGCAGTTCTTC	CASSPKVERGDNEQFF
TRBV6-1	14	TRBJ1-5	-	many	TGTGCCAGCAGTGGGTATCAAGTAAATCAGCCCCAGCATTTT	CASSGYQVNQPQHF